This T cell receptor (beta chain) was sequenced in a study of vaccination effects on CD4 cells after COVID-19. At the level of the study: The median interval between the second dose and post-vaccine sampling was 72 days.

A note on this clone: Its antigen is not known.

Sequencing in the ViraFEST assay came after antigen-specific CD4+ T cells had been expanded with viral peptide pools, which were used to stimulate PBMC. Culture lasted approximately 10 days before CD4+ T cell isolation. Convalescent patients had PCR-confirmed SARS-CoV-2 infection between March and December 2020. As their vaccination, participants received two doses of either BNT162b2 or mRNA-1273. After two million PBMC were placed in each well, they were cultured with roughly 11 IU/ml IL-2 and 8 to 10 ug/ml peptides. Using immunoSEQ multiplex PCR, the repertoire was profiled, and TCRdb retains in-frame clones only, with some absent. This table holds roughly 17,000 clones, 65% to 75% found once. Findings and caveats of the study: Most post-vaccine spike-reactive clones in convalescents were new, not infection-derived. By a late point after vaccination, infection- and vaccine-induced clones had shrunk markedly through clonal contraction.

The sequencing here drew on CD4+ T cells from PBMCs cultured with SARS-CoV-2 spike peptides, taken after COVID-19 vaccination. The clonotype was recovered from a human donor who had a prior SARS-CoV-2 infection.

The CDR3 sequence is CASSETETQYF. CDR3 sequence (DNA): TGTGCCAGCAGTGAAACAGAGACCCAGTACTTC. The chain couples TRBV2 to TRBJ2-5; D is ambiguous. CDR3 length equals 11 residues. Germline-derived CDR1 and CDR2 are SNHLY and FYNNEI. Trimming stripped 2 bases from V and 4 bases from J, with 2 bases between.